This is a list of T cell receptor beta chains from one sample in a study of T-cell memory formation after mild COVID-19. TCRdb used MiXCR to reprocess the 5' RACE reads, holding one entry per CDR3 protein. The repertoire holds some 40,000 distinct CDR3 sequences, about a tenth seen once, with 10% to 15% in the top ten. Source material: PBMCs or a T cell subset sorted from them (not recorded which). These TCRs come from an adult woman who had mild COVID-19 (a few samples of this study predate the infection). Cell type and time point are not known. Both conserved end residues are part of each CDR3. Fields, in order: CDR3 DNA, CDR3 protein, D gene, clone size, V gene, J gene. A D gene is named only where the DNA matches it firmly. Some rows mark clone size as missing; the rest say once, few, many or name a class of expanded clone.

cdr3_nt: TGTGCCACCAGCAGAGGACAGGGGCGAGGAGAGTACGAGCAGTACTTC
cdr3_aa: CATSRGQGRGEYEQYF
d_call: TRBD1
clone_size: NA
v_call: TRBV15
j_call: TRBJ2-7

cdr3_nt: TGTGCCAGCAGCCAAGTTAACAGCTACGAGCAGTACTTC
cdr3_aa: CASSQVNSYEQYF
d_call: NA
clone_size: NA
v_call: TRBV14
j_call: TRBJ2-7

cdr3_nt: TGCGGACTAAAGCGGGAGTCGACGGAGACCCAGTACTTC
cdr3_aa: CGLKRESTETQYF
d_call: TRBD2
clone_size: medium-sized
v_call: TRBV20-1
j_call: TRBJ2-5

cdr3_nt: TGTGCCACCAGTGATTTGCGGAGTCCCACCGGGGAGCTGTTTTTT
cdr3_aa: CATSDLRSPTGELFF
d_call: NA
clone_size: many
v_call: TRBV24-1
j_call: TRBJ2-2

cdr3_nt: TGTGCCATCAGTGAGTCCGGGACAGACACCTACGAGCAGTACTTC
cdr3_aa: CAISESGTDTYEQYF
d_call: TRBD1
clone_size: few
v_call: TRBV10-3
j_call: TRBJ2-7

cdr3_nt: TGCGCCAGCAGCTTGAGTGCAGGAGAAGCTTTCTTT
cdr3_aa: CASSLSAGEAFF
d_call: NA
clone_size: NA
v_call: TRBV5-1
j_call: TRBJ1-1

cdr3_nt: TGTGCCAGCAGCCAACGGGACAGGGATTACACCTTC
cdr3_aa: CASSQRDRDYTF
d_call: TRBD1
clone_size: few
v_call: TRBV3-1
j_call: TRBJ1-2

cdr3_nt: TGTGCCAGCAGGCTGACAGGGATGGATGGCTACACCTTC
cdr3_aa: CASRLTGMDGYTF
d_call: TRBD1
clone_size: NA
v_call: TRBV12-3/TRBV12-4
j_call: TRBJ1-2

cdr3_nt: TGTGCCACCAGGAAGCGGGCGGGGGAGACCCAGTACTTC
cdr3_aa: CATRKRAGETQYF
d_call: NA
clone_size: NA
v_call: TRBV24-1
j_call: TRBJ2-5

cdr3_nt: TGTGCCAGCAGCCAAGGAGCGGGGCCCACCCACAATGAGCAGTTCTTC
cdr3_aa: CASSQGAGPTHNEQFF
d_call: TRBD2
clone_size: many
v_call: TRBV3-1
j_call: TRBJ2-1

cdr3_nt: TGTGCCAGCAGTTTTGGGGGGGCAAGCTCCTACAATGAGCAGTTCTTC
cdr3_aa: CASSFGGASSYNEQFF
d_call: NA
clone_size: NA
v_call: TRBV12-3/TRBV12-4
j_call: TRBJ2-1

cdr3_nt: TGTGCCACCAGTGATCCCACATCCTCTCCCTACGAGCAGTACTTC
cdr3_aa: CATSDPTSSPYEQYF
d_call: NA
clone_size: NA
v_call: TRBV24-1
j_call: TRBJ2-7

cdr3_nt: TGTGCCATCAGTTTCGGGGGAACCTACGAGCAGTACTTC
cdr3_aa: CAISFGGTYEQYF
d_call: NA
clone_size: NA
v_call: TRBV10-3
j_call: TRBJ2-7

cdr3_nt: TGTGCCACCAGTGCGGTAGCGGGGACCTACAATGAGCAGTTCTTC
cdr3_aa: CATSAVAGTYNEQFF
d_call: TRBD2
clone_size: few
v_call: TRBV24-1
j_call: TRBJ2-1

cdr3_nt: TGTGCCACCCACTGTGTTGGATGGTCCCAGTACTTC
cdr3_aa: CATHCVGWSQYF
d_call: NA
clone_size: NA
v_call: TRBV27
j_call: TRBJ2-5

cdr3_nt: TGTGCCAGCTCACCAGGGGGCAGTTACTACGAGCAGTACTTC
cdr3_aa: CASSPGGSYYEQYF
d_call: NA
clone_size: few
v_call: TRBV18
j_call: TRBJ2-7

cdr3_nt: TGCGCCAGCAGCCCTCTAGGGAGAGGCACAGATACGCAGTATTTT
cdr3_aa: CASSPLGRGTDTQYF
d_call: NA
clone_size: many
v_call: TRBV5-1
j_call: TRBJ2-3

cdr3_nt: TGTGCCTGGAGCCCTAGACAACTAGTTGGGCGGAATACGCAGTATTTT
cdr3_aa: CAWSPRQLVGRNTQYF
d_call: NA
clone_size: few
v_call: TRBV30
j_call: TRBJ2-3

cdr3_nt: TGTGCCAGCTCACCACAGGGGGCCTTGAACACTGAAGCTTTCTTT
cdr3_aa: CASSPQGALNTEAFF
d_call: TRBD1
clone_size: few
v_call: TRBV18
j_call: TRBJ1-1

cdr3_nt: TGTGCCAGCAGCTTAACGACGGGCGGGGAGACCCAGTACTTC
cdr3_aa: CASSLTTGGETQYF
d_call: NA
clone_size: few
v_call: TRBV7-3
j_call: TRBJ2-5

cdr3_nt: TGTGCCAGCAGTTACTCTCACAGGTACACTGAAGCTTTCTTT
cdr3_aa: CASSYSHRYTEAFF
d_call: NA
clone_size: many
v_call: TRBV6-2/TRBV6-3
j_call: TRBJ1-1

cdr3_nt: TGCGCCAGCAGTCCCAAGGCGAGGAATGAGCAGTTCTTC
cdr3_aa: CASSPKARNEQFF
d_call: NA
clone_size: many
v_call: TRBV4-1
j_call: TRBJ2-1

cdr3_nt: TGTGCCAGCAGTTTATCGAAGGTAGACAGGGCCACCCAAGAGACCCAGTACTTC
cdr3_aa: CASSLSKVDRATQETQYF
d_call: TRBD1
clone_size: NA
v_call: TRBV27
j_call: TRBJ2-5

cdr3_nt: TGCGCCAGCAGCCATAGCGGGGGGGCAGGCATTCAGTACTTC
cdr3_aa: CASSHSGGAGIQYF
d_call: TRBD2
clone_size: few
v_call: TRBV4-1
j_call: TRBJ2-4

cdr3_nt: TGCAGTGCTAGAGCCACAGGGGCGGGAAACATTCAGTACTTC
cdr3_aa: CSARATGAGNIQYF
d_call: TRBD1
clone_size: NA
v_call: TRBV20-1
j_call: TRBJ2-4

cdr3_nt: TGTGGCAGCAGCCCTGGGACTAGCGGGAGCGATGAGCAGTTCTTC
cdr3_aa: CGSSPGTSGSDEQFF
d_call: TRBD2
clone_size: NA
v_call: TRBV6-2/TRBV6-3
j_call: TRBJ2-1

cdr3_nt: TGTGCCAGCAGTTTTATACAAAGCACAGATACGCAGTATTTT
cdr3_aa: CASSFIQSTDTQYF
d_call: NA
clone_size: NA
v_call: TRBV12-3/TRBV12-4
j_call: TRBJ2-3

cdr3_nt: TGTGCCACCAGTGAACCGTTAGCGGGTACCCGCAAAGATACGCAGTATTTT
cdr3_aa: CATSEPLAGTRKDTQYF
d_call: TRBD2
clone_size: many
v_call: TRBV24-1
j_call: TRBJ2-3

cdr3_nt: TGTGCCAGCAGCCAGGGGGGAGGCACTAGCGGGCCGGAGACCCAGTACTTC
cdr3_aa: CASSQGGGTSGPETQYF
d_call: TRBD2
clone_size: NA
v_call: TRBV4-2
j_call: TRBJ2-5

cdr3_nt: TGTGCCACCAGTGACCCGGGACAGGGGATCGACACCATATATTTT
cdr3_aa: CATSDPGQGIDTIYF
d_call: TRBD1
clone_size: few
v_call: TRBV24-1
j_call: TRBJ1-3

cdr3_nt: TGTGCCAGCAATGTCTGGGGACAGGGGAACACTGAAGCTTTCTTT
cdr3_aa: CASNVWGQGNTEAFF
d_call: TRBD1
clone_size: few
v_call: TRBV12-3/TRBV12-4
j_call: TRBJ1-1

cdr3_nt: TGTGCCAGCAGTTTGGCCCGTAACGGGGAGCTGTTTTTT
cdr3_aa: CASSLARNGELFF
d_call: NA
clone_size: many
v_call: TRBV12-3/TRBV12-4
j_call: TRBJ2-2

cdr3_nt: TGCGCCAGCAGCTGGGACAGACTTTCCCCGAACCCTATCTACAATGAGCAGTTCTTC
cdr3_aa: CASSWDRLSPNPIYNEQFF
d_call: TRBD1
clone_size: NA
v_call: TRBV5-1
j_call: TRBJ2-1

cdr3_nt: TGTGCCACCTCAAATGGTGGCGGCGCAGGGACTAGCACAGATACGCAGTATTTT
cdr3_aa: CATSNGGGAGTSTDTQYF
d_call: NA
clone_size: NA
v_call: TRBV24-1
j_call: TRBJ2-3

cdr3_nt: TGTGCCAGCAGTTACGCGGGACTAGCGGGGACCTACGAGCAGTACTTC
cdr3_aa: CASSYAGLAGTYEQYF
d_call: TRBD2
clone_size: NA
v_call: TRBV6-5
j_call: TRBJ2-7

cdr3_nt: TGTGCCAGCAGCCCGAATGGGGGACCCTACGAGCAGTACTTC
cdr3_aa: CASSPNGGPYEQYF
d_call: NA
clone_size: medium-sized
v_call: TRBV5-5
j_call: TRBJ2-7

cdr3_nt: TGTGCCAGCAGTTCAGGACTAGTCCAAGAGACCCAGTACTTC
cdr3_aa: CASSSGLVQETQYF
d_call: TRBD2
clone_size: NA
v_call: TRBV5-5
j_call: TRBJ2-5

cdr3_nt: TGTGCCAGCAGTTTAAGGGGGGCGGGTGAGCAGTTCTTC
cdr3_aa: CASSLRGAGEQFF
d_call: NA
clone_size: many
v_call: TRBV12-3/TRBV12-4
j_call: TRBJ2-1

cdr3_nt: TGTGCCAGCAGCCGAGGACTAGCGGATGCCACAGATACGCAGTATTTT
cdr3_aa: CASSRGLADATDTQYF
d_call: TRBD2
clone_size: NA
v_call: TRBV9
j_call: TRBJ2-3

cdr3_nt: TGTGCCACCAGTGACCCGGGACAGGGGGCCTACGAGCAGTACTTC
cdr3_aa: CATSDPGQGAYEQYF
d_call: TRBD1
clone_size: few
v_call: TRBV24-1
j_call: TRBJ2-7

cdr3_nt: TGTGCCAGCAGCCAAGATCAGAAAGCGGGGGGTTCCTACGAGCAGTACTTC
cdr3_aa: CASSQDQKAGGSYEQYF
d_call: TRBD2
clone_size: NA
v_call: TRBV4-2
j_call: TRBJ2-7

cdr3_nt: TGTGCCAGCAGCTTAGGAGAAAGCTCCTACAATGAGCAGTTCTTC
cdr3_aa: CASSLGESSYNEQFF
d_call: NA
clone_size: NA
v_call: TRBV7-9
j_call: TRBJ2-1

cdr3_nt: TGCAGTGCTAGAGTTCCCAGACAGGGGCAAGAGACCCAGTACTTC
cdr3_aa: CSARVPRQGQETQYF
d_call: TRBD1
clone_size: many
v_call: TRBV20-1
j_call: TRBJ2-5

cdr3_nt: TGCGCCAGCAGCTTTAGGCAGGCCACAGATACGCAGTATTTT
cdr3_aa: CASSFRQATDTQYF
d_call: NA
clone_size: medium-sized
v_call: TRBV5-1
j_call: TRBJ2-3

cdr3_nt: TGCGCCAGCAGCCAAGATTGGACTCCGACAGGAGAGCATGAGCAGTTCTTC
cdr3_aa: CASSQDWTPTGEHEQFF
d_call: NA
clone_size: NA
v_call: TRBV4-1
j_call: TRBJ2-1

cdr3_nt: TGTGCCAGCAGCCTCCAAGGCCTGAGCAATCAGCCCCAGCATTTT
cdr3_aa: CASSLQGLSNQPQHF
d_call: NA
clone_size: few
v_call: TRBV6-5
j_call: TRBJ1-5

cdr3_nt: TGTGCCAGCAGTTTTGGTGGGGCCAACGTCCTGACTTTC
cdr3_aa: CASSFGGANVLTF
d_call: NA
clone_size: few
v_call: TRBV27
j_call: TRBJ2-6

cdr3_nt: TGTGCCACCAGCAGAGAGAGGCTCGGGGATGGCTACACCTTC
cdr3_aa: CATSRERLGDGYTF
d_call: NA
clone_size: NA
v_call: TRBV15
j_call: TRBJ1-2

cdr3_nt: TGTGCCAGCAGTGAGGGGGTCGGGTACTCCTACGAGCAGTACTTC
cdr3_aa: CASSEGVGYSYEQYF
d_call: NA
clone_size: few
v_call: TRBV6-1
j_call: TRBJ2-7

cdr3_nt: TGTGCCAGCAGCGGACAGCCTGATTCACCCCTCCACTTT
cdr3_aa: CASSGQPDSPLHF
d_call: NA
clone_size: NA
v_call: TRBV9
j_call: TRBJ1-6

cdr3_nt: TGCGCCAGCAGCCCGTGGGATAGCGGGAGCTCCTACGAGCAGTACTTC
cdr3_aa: CASSPWDSGSSYEQYF
d_call: TRBD2
clone_size: many
v_call: TRBV4-3
j_call: TRBJ2-7

cdr3_nt: TGCAGTGCTAGACCGCGGGAGGGCCTCAACACTGAAGCTTTCTTT
cdr3_aa: CSARPREGLNTEAFF
d_call: NA
clone_size: few
v_call: TRBV20-1
j_call: TRBJ1-1

cdr3_nt: TGTGCCAGCTCACTTAACAGGGGTCAGCCCCAGCATTTT
cdr3_aa: CASSLNRGQPQHF
d_call: TRBD1
clone_size: few
v_call: TRBV18
j_call: TRBJ1-5

cdr3_nt: TGCGCCAGCAGCGATGGACAGGGGGACTACTATGGCTACACCTTC
cdr3_aa: CASSDGQGDYYGYTF
d_call: TRBD1
clone_size: many
v_call: TRBV5-1
j_call: TRBJ1-2